These 29 T cell receptor beta chains came from one sample sequenced in a study of T-cell reconstitution after alpha-beta-depleted transplantation in children. Using unique molecular identifiers, the investigators prepared the TCRbeta library. TCRdb reanalysed the PCR reads using MiXCR and keeps one entry per CDR3 protein. The profile shows 550,000 to 600,000 distinct CDR3 sequences, about 23% of them singletons. Sequencing was performed on PBMCs, mostly from graft donor cells, taken 360 days after TCRalphabeta/CD19-depleted stem cell transplant. The source of these receptors is a boy under two years old who had a stem cell transplant for acute myeloid leukemia, so the T cells may come from the graft donor.

This clonotype came up many times. This chain links TRBV6-5 with TRBJ1-1, with unresolved D. The CDR3 totals 12 residues. In germline, CDR1 is MNHEY, CDR2 SVGAGI. V was cut by 6 bases and J by 9 bases, with 14 bases left in between. The CDR3 DNA reads TGTGCCAGCAGCCCCGACGGCGGGAAAGCTTTCTTT. It is translated as CASSPDGGKAFF.

Concerning this clonotype itself: A read error may explain this, as a much larger clone is one base away. In this CDR3 the conserved last residue, phenylalanine or tryptophan, is missing, so a read error is likely. This sequence joins TRBV14 and TRBJ1-2; no reliable D call. Trimming shortened V by 1 base and J by 4 bases, and 4 bases separated the two germline ends. Germline lookup yields CDR1 SGHDN and CDR2 FVKESK. The CDR3 length is 12 residues. The CDR3 sequence: CASSQARYGYTY. CDR3 DNA sequence: TGTGCCAGCAGCCAAGCCCGCTATGGCTACACCTAC.

J is TRBJ2-7 and V is TRBV27, with 8 nucleotides matching TRBD2. CDR3 length: 14 residues. J gave up 5 bases and V 5 bases, and 8 bases lay outside the gene matches. CDR1 and CDR2 (germline): MNHEY, SMNVEV (reference sequence). CDR3 protein: CASSLNGGADEQYF. The CDR3 nucleotides read TGTGCCAGCAGTCTCAACGGGGGGGCAGACGAGCAGTACTTC.

This clonotype showed up many times. This chain uses TRBV11-2 with TRBJ1-1, with D possibly TRBD1 on 6 matching bases. The V gene's germline CDR1 is SGHAT and CDR2 FQNNGV. Trimming cost V 0 bases and J 1 base, with 18 bases left between them. CDR3 length equals 18 residues. The CDR3 DNA follows: TGTGCCAGCAGCTTAGAGAGGATACAGGGAGGGGGGAACACTGAAGCTTTCTTT. This codes for CASSLERIQGGGNTEAFF.

This clonotype was seen at least ten times. The V gene is TRBV28, the J gene TRBJ2-3, with 9 bases that match TRBD2. The germline CDR1 and CDR2 sequences are MDHEN and SYDVKM. The CDR3 is 16 amino acids. The V and J ends lost 4 bases and 0 bases, in that order; junction bases with no gene match: 5. The DNA of the CDR3 is TGTGCCAGCAGTTCGTCCGGGACTAGCAGCACAGATACGCAGTATTTT. Protein product: CASSSSGTSSTDTQYF.

In its sample, this clonotype was seen many times. The chain links TRBV7-9 to TRBJ2-5; the D gene is possibly TRBD1 (7 bases). Trimming removed 4 bases from V and 5 bases from J, with 20 bases in between. This CDR3 spans 16 amino acids. Germline loops: CDR1 SEHNR, CDR2 FQNEAQ (reference sequence). This CDR3 reads CASSSEGAGSRETQYF. CDR3 nucleotide sequence: TGTGCCAGCAGCTCGGAGGGGGCAGGGTCGAGGGAGACCCAGTACTTC. Full variable domain (missing parts from reference TRBV7-9 and TRBJ2-5): DTGVSQNPRHKITKRGQNVTFRCDPISEHNRLYWYRQTLGQGPEFLTYFQNEAQLEKSRLLSDRFSAERPKGSFSTLEIQRTEQGDSAMYLCASSSEGAGSRETQYFGPGTRLLVL.

This clonotype occurred many times. V gene TRBV6-5 combines with J gene TRBJ2-5; 7 bases align to TRBD2. The junction had 3 bases not matched to a gene; V was cut back by 8 bases and J by 3 bases. Germline CDR1 reads MNHEY; CDR2 reads SVGAGI. This CDR3 spans 12 amino acids. In nucleotides, the CDR3 is TGTGCCAGCGCCGCGGGGGAAGAGACCCAGTACTTC. As protein: CASAAGEETQYF.

The chain has TRBV29-1 and TRBJ1-2, with D possibly matching TRBD1 (6 bases). Germline CDR1 reads SQVTM; CDR2 reads ANQGSEA. This CDR3 is built from 12 residues. Trimming cost V 4 bases and J 4 bases, with 10 bases left between them. The CDR3 DNA reads TGCAGCGTTGGGGGGCAGGGCTATGGCTACACCTTC. Its protein is CSVGGQGYGYTF.

CDR3 loop: CASSPLFDRARGDTQYF. The CDR3 DNA is TGTGCCAGCAGTCCCCTCTTCGACAGGGCCCGGGGAGATACGCAGTATTTT. This chain uses TRBV6-1 with TRBJ2-3; 7 nucleotides line up with TRBD1. The CDR3 loop spans 17 amino acids. Losses at the gene ends were 5 bases for V and 5 bases for J; bases not matched to a gene: 16. From germline, CDR1 is MNHNS and CDR2 SASEGT.

This chain links TRBV10-3 with TRBJ1-6; D possibly corresponds to TRBD1 (6 bases). The CDR3 runs to 13 residues. Germline V gives CDR1 ENHRY, CDR2 SYGVKD. V was trimmed by 11 bases and J by 13 bases, leaving 21 bases between them. CDR3 DNA sequence: TGTGCCGCCAAAGACAGGCCCCTAGAGCCCCTCCACTTT. This encodes CAAKDRPLEPLHF.

The chain recombines TRBV10-3 with TRBJ2-3; D ambiguous. The length of the CDR3 is 11 residues. V was clipped by 3 bases and J by 3 bases, with 1 base between them. CDR1 and CDR2 from the germline V gene are ENHRY and SYGVKD. In nucleotides, the CDR3 is TGTGCCATCAGTGAAACAGATACGCAGTATTTT. This sequence encodes CAISETDTQYF.

This clonotype was counted only a few times. The chain uses TRBV21-1 and TRBJ2-2; the table calls TRBD1, which could not be checked here. TRBV21-1 is annotated as a pseudogene. The CDR3 runs to 14 residues. CDR3 amino acids: CASSNRTVRGELFF. The CDR3 nucleotides are TGTGCCAGCAGCAACAGGACTGTCAGGGGGGAGCTGTTTTTT.

The chain couples TRBV3-1 to TRBJ2-1; TRBD2 agrees at 10 bases. The germline V gene encodes CDR1 LGHDT and CDR2 YNNKEL (reference sequence). V dropped 4 bases and J dropped 5; count of bases not matched to a gene: 5. The CDR3 is made up of 15 amino acids. The CDR3 DNA is TGTGCCAGCAGCCGGCTAGCGGGGGCTGACAATGAGCAGTTCTTC. Translation: CASSRLAGADNEQFF.

This clonotype came up many times. The chain combines TRBV7-9 with TRBJ2-3, with D possibly matching TRBD2 (5 bases). V was clipped by 9 bases and J by 3 bases, with 10 bases between them. From germline, CDR1 is SEHNR and CDR2 FQNEAQ (reference sequence). The CDR3 runs 12 residues. The CDR3, as DNA: TGTGCCAGAAGCGGATGGACAGATACGCAGTATTTT. Protein product: CARSGWTDTQYF. The variable domain in full, with the rest retrieved from reference TRBV7-9 and TRBJ2-3, is DTGVSQNPRHKITKRGQNVTFRCDPISEHNRLYWYRQTLGQGPEFLTYFQNEAQLEKSRLLSDRFSAERPKGSFSTLEIQRTEQGDSAMYLCARSGWTDTQYFGPGTRLTVL.

The V gene is TRBV25-1, the J gene TRBJ2-1; D remains ambiguous. Looked up from germline, CDR1 is MGHDK and CDR2 is SYGVNS. V was cut by 2 bases and J by 2 bases, with 10 bases left in between. The CDR3 has 15 residues. Here the CDR3 DNA reads TGTGCCAGCAGTGAACGAGCGTTCGCCTACAATGAGCAGTTCTTC. Residues: CASSERAFAYNEQFF.

The rearrangement uses TRBV14 and TRBJ1-1, with a tentative D call TRBD1 (5 bases). Trimming shortened V by 4 bases and J by 0 bases, and 12 bases separated the two germline ends. Germline V lookup: CDR1 SGHDN, CDR2 FVKESK. The CDR3 runs 15 residues. This CDR3 is CASSPGRMVNTEAFF. CDR3 in DNA: TGTGCCAGCAGCCCAGGGCGAATGGTGAACACTGAAGCTTTCTTT.

The gene calls are TRBV12-3 or TRBV12-4 and TRBJ2-7, with D tentatively TRBD1 or TRBD2 (5 bases each). This CDR3 comprises 13 residues. V was pared by 3 bases and J by 6 bases, with 12 bases between. CDR3: CASSFGGSAEQYV. DNA for the CDR3: TGTGCCAGCAGTTTTGGGGGTTCGGCCGAGCAGTACGTC.

This clonotype was seen at least ten times. One end of the junction fails to match germline, which may point to a read error. This rearrangement joins TRBV29-1 to TRBJ2-7; 8 bases map to TRBD1. Germline V CDR1 and CDR2: SQVTM, ANQGSEA. CDR3 length equals 11 residues. The CDR3 sequence: CSVGTGHRQSF. The CDR3 bases are TGCAGCGTCGGGACAGGCCATCGACAATCCTTC.

This clonotype was recorded at least ten times. This rearrangement joins TRBV12-3 or TRBV12-4 to TRBJ1-1, with D possibly being TRBD1 (6 bases). Deletions cut 4 bases from V and 3 bases from J, with 18 bases between. The CDR3 runs to 16 residues. In nucleotides, the CDR3 is TGTGCCAGCAGTTCCGGACAGACGTTACTACACACTGAAGCTTTCTTT. Its translation: CASSSGQTLLHTEAFF.

The genes are TRBV24-1 and TRBJ1-4, with 9 bases that match TRBD1. CDR3 length: 16 amino acids. Germline-derived CDR1 and CDR2 are KGHDR and SFDVKD. V trimming: 0 bases; J trimming: 6 bases; junction bases outside the gene matches: 4. The CDR3 is CATSDLFGQGYEKLFF. The CDR3 region has the DNA TGTGCCACCAGTGATTTGTTCGGACAGGGGTATGAAAAACTGTTTTTT.

This sequence joins TRBV6-5 and TRBJ2-1; D remains unclear. Trimming removed 1 base from V and 10 bases from J, with 14 bases in between. Germline CDR1 MNHEY, CDR2 SVGAGI. The CDR3 has 14 residues. In DNA, the CDR3 is TGTGCCAGCAGTTACTGGGATCCCCCAGAGGAGCAGTTCTTC. Amino acid sequence: CASSYWDPPEEQFF.

The CDR3 nucleotides read TGCAGTGCTAGAGCCGGCGGTATAACCTACAATGAGCAGTTCTTC. Translation: CSARAGGITYNEQFF. V is TRBV20-1 and J is TRBJ2-1, with unresolved D. CDR3 size: 15 residues. CDR1 is DFQATT, CDR2 SNEGSKA, per germline (reference sequence). V was pared by 1 base and J by 2 bases, with 12 bases between.

The chain recombines TRBV15 with TRBJ2-5; D tentatively fits TRBD1 or TRBD2 (6 bases each). V dropped 0 bases and J dropped 5 bases, with 10 bases sitting between them. CDR1 and CDR2 from the germline V gene are LNHNV and YYDKDF (reference sequence). The CDR3 sequence is 14 residues long. The CDR3 DNA reads TGTGCCACCAGCAGAGAACAGGGACTGGAGACCCAGTACTTC. It yields the protein CATSREQGLETQYF.

The chain joins TRBV5-1 to TRBJ1-2; D remains unclear. Trimming took off 1 base at V and 5 bases at J, with 15 bases between the two ends. Per germline, CDR1 SGHRS and CDR2 YFSETQ. CDR3 length: 15 amino acids. The CDR3 DNA reads as TGCGCCAGCAGCTTGTATGGGGATTCGGAATATGGCTACACCTTC. The encoded protein is CASSLYGDSEYGYTF.

This clonotype has a count of ten or more. The chain couples TRBV7-9 to TRBJ2-3, with 9 nucleotides matching TRBD2. Germline values: CDR1 SEHNR, CDR2 FQNEAQ (reference sequence). The CDR3 has 15 residues. Trimming at V came to 5 bases and at J to 6 bases, leaving 9 bases not matched to a gene. This chain's CDR3 is CASSLLAGSLDTQYF. The CDR3 DNA reads TGTGCCAGCAGCCTCCTAGCGGGGTCCTTGGATACGCAGTATTTT.

This clonotype has just a few counts. The chain has TRBV5-1 and TRBJ1-2, with D possibly being TRBD1 (5 bases). Looked up from germline, CDR1 is SGHRS and CDR2 is YFSETQ. Trimming removed 0 bases from V and 5 bases from J, with 8 bases in between. The CDR3 is 13 residues long. In nucleotides, the CDR3 is TGCGCCAGCAGCTTGGAGACAGTATATGGCTACACCTTC. This codes for CASSLETVYGYTF. The full variable domain, with the rest looked up from reference TRBV5-1 and TRBJ1-2, is KAGVTQTPRYLIKTRGQQVTLSCSPISGHRSVSWYQQTPGQGLQFLFEYFSETQRNKGNFPGRFSGRQFSNSRSEMNVSTLELGDSALYLCASSLETVYGYTFGSGTRLTVV.

This clonotype was seen repeatedly, ten times or more. The genes are TRBV7-7 and TRBJ2-5, with D tentatively TRBD1 (5 bases). CDR1 is SSHAT and CDR2 is FNYEAQ in the germline V gene (reference sequence). The CDR3 contains 13 residues. V was trimmed by 5 bases and J by 3 bases, leaving 10 bases between them. CDR3 sequence (DNA): TGTGCCAGCAGCACAGACAGAGAAGAGACCCAGTACTTC. Translation gives CASSTDREETQYF.

This clonotype was counted many times. V and J are TRBV28 and TRBJ2-7; no clear D. V was clipped by 10 bases and J by 3 bases, with 16 bases between them. The CDR3 contains 13 residues. Germline values: CDR1 MDHEN, CDR2 SYDVKM. CDR3 DNA sequence: TGTGCCACCGACCATACTTACGTCTACGAGCAGTACGTC. Residues: CATDHTYVYEQYV.

This clonotype occurred a few times. V gene TRBV24-1 combines with J gene TRBJ2-5, with 11 bases lining up with TRBD1. V lost 4 bases to trimming and J lost 4 bases; unmatched junction nucleotides: 4. CDR1 and CDR2 (germline): KGHDR, SFDVKD. CDR3 length equals 15 residues. The CDR3 coding sequence is TGTGCCACCAGTGACCCTGGACAGGGGGCAGAGACCCAGTACTTC. It translates to CATSDPGQGAETQYF.